This TCR beta chain was observed in a study of blood T cells in healthy people across ages. Study conclusions and caveats: Estimates of diversity drawn from one million T cells were considered underestimates. TCR beta diversity, measured per million T cells, fell in a roughly linear way with age.

Next came a second PCR, run for about 7 to 11 cycles, which used a sample-barcoded 5' primer along with a J-beta primer mix. TCRdb reprocessed the 5' RACE reads via MiXCR and lists one record per CDR3 protein. The sample has approximately 800,000 distinct CDR3 sequences, more than 35% seen once. Roughly 10 milliliters of peripheral blood were drawn from each donor. Regarding this clonotype: No antigen is known for it.

Trimming left V 5 bases short and J 4 bases short, with 14 bases between. Germline values: CDR1 DFQATT, CDR2 SNEGSKA (reference sequence). The CDR3 covers 14 residues. The sequenced sample consisted of blood. The rearrangement links TRBV20-1 to TRBJ1-4, with D maybe TRBD1 (5 bases). The source of this sequence is a man older than 75 in good health. CDR3 DNA: TGCAGTGCTTTTACGCCGGGGCTTAATGAAAAACTGTTTTTT. The encoded protein is CSAFTPGLNEKLFF.